This TCR beta chain was profiled in a study of OX40 agonist ivuxolimab in advanced cancers. Study-wide points: Among the least clonally expanded were partial responders at 0.1-3.0 mg/kg. Relative to CD4+, CD8+ T cells held more expanded clones on average. Both CD4+ and CD8+ T cell populations in blood had undergone clonal expansion by week 6 at 0.1 to 3.0 mg/kg.

Remarks on this clone: Antigen: not known.

The assay was immunoSEQ multiplex PCR, and TCRdb's table has in-frame clones only and misses some. The sample contains about 69,000 clones, nearly 90% of which appear only once. The sequencing used CD4+ or CD8+ T cells sorted from blood, collected in a trial of the OX40 agonist ivuxolimab. This receptor was identified in an adult with an advanced solid tumor such as melanoma, head and neck, liver or kidney cancer.

The CDR3 DNA follows: TGTGCCATCAGTAGCGGGGGGAACACCGGGGAGCTGTTTTTT. It encodes CAISSGGNTGELFF. This rearrangement joins TRBV10-3 to TRBJ2-2, with TRBD2 matching over 8 bases. CDR1 and CDR2 (germline): ENHRY, SYGVKD. Trimming at V came to 5 bases and at J to 1 base, leaving 0 bases not matched to a gene. This CDR3 contains 14 residues.